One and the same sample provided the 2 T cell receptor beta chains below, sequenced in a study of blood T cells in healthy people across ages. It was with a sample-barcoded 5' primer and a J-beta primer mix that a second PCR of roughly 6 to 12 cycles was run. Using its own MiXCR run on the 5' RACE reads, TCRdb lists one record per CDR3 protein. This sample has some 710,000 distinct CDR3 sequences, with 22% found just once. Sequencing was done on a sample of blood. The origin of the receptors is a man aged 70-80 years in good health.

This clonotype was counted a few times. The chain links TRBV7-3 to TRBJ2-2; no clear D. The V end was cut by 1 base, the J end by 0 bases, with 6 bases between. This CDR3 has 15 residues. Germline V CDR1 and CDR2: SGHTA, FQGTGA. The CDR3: CASSLMATNTGELFF. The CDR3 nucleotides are TGTGCCAGCAGCTTAATGGCCACGAACACCGGGGAGCTGTTTTTT.

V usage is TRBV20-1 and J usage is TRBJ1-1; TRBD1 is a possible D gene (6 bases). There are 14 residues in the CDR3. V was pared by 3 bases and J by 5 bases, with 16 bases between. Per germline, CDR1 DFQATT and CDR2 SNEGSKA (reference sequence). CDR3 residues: CSARGDRGWTEAFF. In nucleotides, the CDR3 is TGCAGTGCTAGGGGCGATAGGGGGTGGACTGAAGCTTTCTTT.